These T cell receptor beta chains were read from a single sample in a study of T-cell memory formation after mild COVID-19. TCRdb re-analysed the 5' RACE reads in MiXCR, keeping a single row per CDR3 protein. The sample consists of about 150,000 distinct CDR3 sequences, roughly 31% of them appearing once. The sample consisted of PBMCs or a T cell subset sorted from them (not recorded which). These receptor sequences come from an adult woman who had mild COVID-19 (a few samples of this study predate the infection). Cell type and time point are not known. Each CDR3 is given with its conserved first and last residue. Fields, in order: clone size, D gene, J gene, V gene, CDR3 protein, CDR3 DNA. A D gene is named only where the DNA matches it firmly. For some rows the clone size is stated as once, few or many, or as a class when expanded; others skip it.

>NA|NA|TRBJ2-2|TRBV11-2
CASSLDSGRELFF
TGTGCCAGCAGCTTAGACTCTGGGAGGGAGCTGTTTTTT
>NA|NA|TRBJ1-1|TRBV27
CASSLLGGNTEAFF
TGTGCCAGCAGTTTGTTGGGGGGGAACACTGAAGCTTTCTTT
>few|TRBD1|TRBJ1-4|TRBV5-1
CASSSGQGNEKLFF
TGCGCCAGCAGCTCTGGACAGGGAAATGAAAAACTGTTTTTT
>NA|NA|TRBJ2-3|TRBV6-5
CASSYGGRAYSSTDTQYF
TGTGCCAGCAGTTACGGGGGTCGGGCTTACTCTAGCACAGATACGCAGTATTTT
>NA|NA|TRBJ2-1|TRBV10-2
CASSESTGRDEQFF
TGCGCCAGCAGTGAGTCGACAGGGAGGGATGAGCAGTTCTTC
>NA|NA|TRBJ1-2|TRBV12-5
CASGLVGPPGVSYTF
TGTGCTAGTGGTTTGGTAGGACCACCAGGTGTGAGCTACACCTTC
>NA|NA|TRBJ1-1|TRBV6-1
CASSEDGESTEAFF
TGTGCCAGCAGTGAAGATGGGGAGTCCACTGAAGCTTTCTTT
>NA|TRBD2|TRBJ2-1|TRBV5-1
CASSLLISGLGYNEQFF
TGCGCCAGCAGCTTGCTTATTAGCGGGCTCGGATACAATGAGCAGTTCTTC
>NA|TRBD1|TRBJ1-1|TRBV7-6
CASSLTRTGELRGNTEAFF
TGTGCCAGCAGCTTAACCCGGACAGGGGAATTGCGAGGGAACACTGAAGCTTTCTTT
>few|NA|TRBJ2-7|TRBV12-3/TRBV12-4
CASRKTGTPPYEQYF
TGTGCCAGCAGGAAGACAGGAACCCCTCCCTACGAGCAGTACTTC
>NA|NA|TRBJ1-5|TRBV24-1
CATSDGGRGSNQPQHF
TGTGCCACCAGTGACGGGGGACGGGGGAGCAATCAGCCCCAGCATTTT
>NA|NA|TRBJ2-2|TRBV5-1
CASSFRDPGELFF
TGCGCCAGCAGCTTCCGGGACCCCGGGGAGCTGTTTTTT
>NA|NA|TRBJ2-7|TRBV25-1
CASSSGYTYEQYF
TGTGCCAGCAGCAGTGGCTATACCTACGAGCAGTACTTC
>NA|NA|TRBJ1-2|TRBV20-1
CSARPTGNYGYTF
TGCAGTGCTAGACCAACAGGAAACTATGGCTACACCTTC